The clone carrying this T cell receptor (beta chain) was seen only once. Its antigen remains unidentified. Trimming took 0 bases from V and 4 from J, leaving 16 bases between them. The CDR3 covers 17 residues. From germline, CDR1 is LNHNV and CDR2 YYDKDF (reference sequence). Using immunoSEQ multiplex PCR, the repertoire was profiled, and TCRdb retains in-frame clones only, with some absent. Of about 20,000 clones in the sample, approximately 90% were seen once. This sample was taken from a study of OX40 agonist ivuxolimab in advanced cancers. Study-wide points: The work left the antigen specificity of expanded peripheral T cells undetermined.

The sample here was CD4+ or CD8+ T cells sorted from blood, taken in a trial of the OX40 agonist ivuxolimab. The chain joins TRBV15 to TRBJ2-1; TRBD1 is a possible D gene (6 bases). The sequence derives from an adult with an advanced solid tumor such as melanoma, head and neck, liver or kidney cancer. CDR3: CATSRDPNRVIYNEQFF. The CDR3 DNA is TGTGCCACCAGCAGAGATCCCAACAGGGTAATATACAATGAGCAGTTCTTC.